The rows below give T cell receptor beta chains drawn from one sample of a study of blood T cell repertoires in COVID-19. The repertoire was sequenced with immunoSEQ multiplex PCR; TCRdb's copy has only in-frame clones and lacks some. Of about 270,000 clones listed, approximately 82% were seen once; the top ten hold 3.1%. The sequenced material came from peripheral blood. Source of these receptors: a young woman with acute or convalescent COVID-19. Both conserved end residues are part of each CDR3. A D gene is named only where the DNA matches it firmly. Size values are once, few and many counts, or a class for expanded clones, and some rows have none.

v_call,cdr3_length,clone_size,j_call,d_call,cdr3_aa,cdr3_nt
TRBV15,15,-,TRBJ2-7,TRBD2,CATSRDSTSSHEQYF,TGTGCCACCAGCAGAGATTCGACTAGCTCCCACGAGCAGTACTTC
TRBV6-5,13,-,TRBJ2-7,-,CASRLGGDYEQYF,TGTGCCAGCCGGCTAGGAGGGGACTACGAGCAGTACTTC
TRBV28,14,-,TRBJ1-6,-,CASGWGQLNSPLHF,TGTGCCAGCGGCTGGGGGCAGTTAAATTCACCCCTCCACTTT
TRBV6-5,14,-,TRBJ2-7,-,CASSSAGAPSEQYF,TGTGCCAGCAGTTCCGCAGGGGCCCCCAGCGAGCAGTACTTC
TRBV7-8,15,-,TRBJ2-7,TRBD2,CASSGGLAGAYEQYF,TGTGCCAGCAGCGGGGGACTAGCGGGAGCTTACGAGCAGTACTTC
TRBV2,12,-,TRBJ2-1,-,CASSDGYNEQFF,TGTGCCAGCAGTGACGGTTACAATGAGCAGTTCTTC
TRBV4-3,17,-,TRBJ1-2,TRBD1,CASSQLPPPGQTYGYTF,TGCGCCAGCAGCCAACTGCCCCCGCCGGGACAGACCTATGGCTACACCTTC
TRBV7-9,16,-,TRBJ2-1,-,CASSSLSGSSYNEQFF,TGTGCCAGCAGCTCACTTAGCGGAAGCTCCTACAATGAGCAGTTCTTC
TRBV7-2,13,-,TRBJ1-2,TRBD1,CASSYRGVYGYTF,TGTGCCAGCAGCTACAGGGGCGTCTATGGCTACACCTTC
TRBV28,16,-,TRBJ2-5,TRBD1,CASTPFARGYEETQYF,TGTGCCAGCACCCCCTTCGCCAGGGGGTATGAAGAGACCCAGTACTTC
TRBV18,14,-,TRBJ2-7,TRBD2,CASSLPGLGGEQYF,TGTGCCAGCTCACTCCCCGGACTAGGCGGCGAGCAGTACTTC
TRBV5-1,16,-,TRBJ2-3,TRBD2,CASSASGRGGTDTQYF,TGCGCCAGCAGCGCTAGCGGGAGGGGGGGCACAGATACGCAGTATTTT
TRBV19,16,once,TRBJ2-1,TRBD1,CASSIVQTGPYNEQFF,TGTGCCAGTAGTATTGTCCAGACAGGGCCTTACAATGAGCAGTTCTTC
TRBV10-3,12,-,TRBJ2-7,-,CAISELSYEQYF,TGTGCCATCAGTGAGTTGTCTTACGAGCAGTACTTC
TRBV4-3,14,-,TRBJ1-1,-,CASSQGGQAPGAFF,TGCGCCAGCAGCCAAGGGGGGCAGGCGCCAGGGGCTTTCTTT
TRBV5-8,17,-,TRBJ2-5,TRBD1,CASSLDSDREPQETQYF,TGTGCCAGCAGCTTGGACTCCGACAGGGAGCCTCAAGAGACCCAGTACTTC
TRBV28,15,-,TRBJ1-6,-,CASTRVIGGSSPLHF,TGTGCCAGCACCCGGGTCATCGGGGGGAGTTCACCCCTCCACTTT
TRBV7-8,16,few,TRBJ2-5,-,CASSASGVRWQETQYF,TGTGCCAGCAGCGCATCAGGGGTGAGGTGGCAAGAGACCCAGTACTTC
TRBV6-5,15,-,TRBJ2-7,TRBD1,CASRRGQGVPYEQYF,TGTGCCAGCAGACGGGGACAGGGGGTTCCCTACGAGCAGTACTTC
TRBV2,17,-,TRBJ2-2,-,CASSVVAGGLNTGELFF,TGTGCCAGCAGTGTAGTGGCAGGTGGCTTGAACACCGGGGAGCTGTTTTTT
TRBV19,15,-,TRBJ2-6,-,CASSRGRGGANVLTF,TGTGCCAGTAGTAGGGGCAGGGGTGGGGCCAACGTCCTGACTTTC
TRBV5-4,14,-,TRBJ2-7,-,CASSAQDSHYEQYF,TGTGCCAGCAGTGCCCAGGACTCTCACTACGAGCAGTACTTC
TRBV6-2/TRBV6-3,15,few,TRBJ2-7,TRBD2,CASSYGTSGIYEQYF,TGTGCCAGCAGTTACGGGACTAGCGGGATCTACGAGCAGTACTTC
TRBV7-2,15,-,TRBJ2-7,TRBD1,CASSLPGTGNYEQYF,TGTGCCAGCAGCTTGCCCGGGACAGGGAACTACGAGCAGTACTTC
TRBV9,17,-,TRBJ2-2,TRBD2,CASSAPSGLADTGELFF,TGTGCCAGCAGCGCCCCATCGGGACTAGCGGACACCGGGGAGCTGTTTTTT
TRBV11-2,17,-,TRBJ2-2,TRBD1,CASSLRPRDRGTGELFF,TGTGCCAGCAGCTTACGGCCCCGGGACAGGGGGACCGGGGAGCTGTTTTTT
TRBV7-2,15,-,TRBJ2-2,-,CASSLPVVNTGELFF,TGTGCCAGCAGCTTACCGGTGGTGAACACCGGGGAGCTGTTTTTT
TRBV27,14,-,TRBJ2-7,-,CASRIQASSYEQYF,TGTGCCAGCAGGATACAGGCCAGCTCCTACGAGCAGTACTTC
TRBV18,16,few,TRBJ1-5,-,CASSPQYTGFGQPQHF,TGTGCCAGCTCACCACAGTATACAGGGTTTGGTCAGCCCCAGCATTTT
TRBV7-8,18,-,TRBJ2-5,TRBD2,CASSLGATGGSYQETQYF,TGTGCCAGCAGCTTAGGGGCAACTGGCGGGAGCTATCAAGAGACCCAGTACTTC
TRBV28,16,-,TRBJ1-4,TRBD1,CASSPTGIATNEKLFF,TGTGCCAGCAGCCCGACAGGGATTGCAACTAATGAAAAACTGTTTTTT
TRBV19,13,-,TRBJ1-2,-,CATQIQGNYGYTF,TGTGCCACACAAATCCAGGGGAACTATGGCTACACCTTC
TRBV28,15,-,TRBJ2-1,TRBD2,CASSLIAGGFNEQFF,TGTGCCAGCAGTCTCATAGCGGGAGGGTTTAATGAGCAGTTCTTC
TRBV7-9,13,-,TRBJ1-2,TRBD1,CASSQTGGDGYTF,TGTGCCAGCAGCCAGACAGGGGGAGATGGCTACACCTTC
TRBV14,12,once,TRBJ2-2,-,CASSRFSGELFF,TGTGCCAGCAGCCGCTTTAGCGGGGAGCTGTTTTTT
TRBV24-1,16,-,TRBJ1-5,TRBD1,CATSDSGTGSTQPQHF,TGTGCCACCAGTGATTCCGGGACAGGGTCCACTCAGCCCCAGCATTTT
TRBV19,14,once,TRBJ1-3,-,CASLTDSSGNTIYF,TGTGCCAGTCTGACAGATTCCTCTGGAAACACCATATATTTT
TRBV19,15,few,TRBJ2-7,-,CASSTSPGGSYEQYF,TGTGCCAGTAGTACTTCCCCCGGCGGCTCCTACGAGCAGTACTTC
TRBV13,13,few,TRBJ1-2,-,CASSASGRYGYTF,TGTGCCAGCAGCGCTTCAGGGAGGTATGGCTACACCTTC
TRBV28,16,once,TRBJ2-7,TRBD1,CASSPRQGAGPYEQYF,TGTGCCAGCAGTCCTCGACAGGGGGCGGGTCCCTACGAGCAGTACTTC
TRBV29-1,17,few,TRBJ1-2,TRBD1,CSVEIQGELFANYGYTF,TGCAGCGTTGAAATCCAGGGGGAGCTTTTCGCTAACTATGGCTACACCTTC
TRBV11-3,15,-,TRBJ2-7,TRBD2,CASSLGLAGGNEQYF,TGTGCCAGCAGCCTAGGACTAGCGGGAGGTAACGAGCAGTACTTC
TRBV19,14,-,TRBJ2-7,TRBD2,CASSPGGSRSEQYF,TGTGCCAGTAGCCCCGGCGGGAGCCGGAGCGAGCAGTACTTC
TRBV28,14,-,TRBJ2-1,TRBD2,CASRRGTSGSKQFF,TGTGCCAGCAGACGCGGGACTAGCGGGAGTAAGCAGTTCTTC
TRBV6-5,13,-,TRBJ2-1,-,CASSRTAYNEQFF,TGTGCCAGCAGTAGGACAGCTTACAATGAGCAGTTCTTC
TRBV5-1,15,-,TRBJ2-7,TRBD1,CASSLGVGTAYEQYF,TGCGCCAGCAGCTTGGGGGTAGGGACAGCATACGAGCAGTACTTC
TRBV20-1,11,-,TRBJ1-2,-,CSATPDYGYTF,TGCAGTGCAACACCCGATTATGGCTACACCTTC
TRBV7-8,18,-,TRBJ1-5,TRBD1,CASSPNILRDRAHQPQHF,TGTGCCAGCAGCCCCAATATACTCCGGGACAGGGCGCATCAGCCCCAGCATTTT
TRBV5-6,14,-,TRBJ2-1,-,CASSVTEIYNEQFF,TGTGCCAGCAGCGTGACAGAGATCTACAATGAGCAGTTCTTC
TRBV5-1,15,-,TRBJ1-1,-,CASSLEPGGDTEAFF,TGCGCCAGCAGCTTGGAACCAGGAGGGGACACTGAAGCTTTCTTT
TRBV29-1,12,-,TRBJ1-1,-,CSVDTGRAEAFF,TGCAGCGTTGATACAGGTCGCGCTGAAGCTTTCTTT
TRBV15,14,once,TRBJ1-2,-,CATSSQGANYGYTF,TGTGCCACCAGTTCACAGGGAGCTAACTATGGCTACACCTTC
TRBV18,16,-,TRBJ2-7,TRBD1,CASSYNTPGQGYEQYF,TGTGCCAGCTCATACAACACACCGGGACAGGGATACGAGCAGTACTTC
TRBV6-6,12,-,TRBJ1-4,-,CASFRGNEKLFF,TGTGCCAGCTTCAGGGGTAATGAAAAACTGTTTTTT
TRBV19,16,-,TRBJ1-4,-,CASSIVATGLNEKLFF,TGTGCCAGTAGTATAGTCGCGACAGGCCTTAATGAAAAACTGTTTTTT